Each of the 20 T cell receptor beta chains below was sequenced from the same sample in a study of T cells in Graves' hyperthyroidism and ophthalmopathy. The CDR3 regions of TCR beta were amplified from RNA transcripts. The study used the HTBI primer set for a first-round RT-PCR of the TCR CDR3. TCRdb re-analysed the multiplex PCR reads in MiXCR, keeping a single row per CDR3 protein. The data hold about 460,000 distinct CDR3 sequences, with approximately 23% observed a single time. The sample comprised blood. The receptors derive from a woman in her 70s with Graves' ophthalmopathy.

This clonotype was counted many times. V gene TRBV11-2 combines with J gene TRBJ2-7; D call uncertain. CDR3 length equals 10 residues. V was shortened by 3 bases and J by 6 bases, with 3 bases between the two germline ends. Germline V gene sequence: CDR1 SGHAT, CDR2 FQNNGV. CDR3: CASSLIEQYF. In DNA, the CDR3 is TGTGCCAGCAGCTTGATCGAGCAGTACTTC.

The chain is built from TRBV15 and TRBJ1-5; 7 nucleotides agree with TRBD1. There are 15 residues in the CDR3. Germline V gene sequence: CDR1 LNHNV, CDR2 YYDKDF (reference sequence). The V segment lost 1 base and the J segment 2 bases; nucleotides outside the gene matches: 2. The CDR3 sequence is CATSRGTGGNQPQHF. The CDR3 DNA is TGTGCCACCAGCAGAGGTACAGGGGGCAATCAGCCCCAGCATTTT.

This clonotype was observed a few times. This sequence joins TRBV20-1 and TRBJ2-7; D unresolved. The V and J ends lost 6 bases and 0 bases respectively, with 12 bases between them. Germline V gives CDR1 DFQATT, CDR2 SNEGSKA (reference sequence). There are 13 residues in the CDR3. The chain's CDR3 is CSAPGQSSYEQYF. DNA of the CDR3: TGCAGTGCCCCTGGGCAGAGCTCCTACGAGCAGTACTTC.

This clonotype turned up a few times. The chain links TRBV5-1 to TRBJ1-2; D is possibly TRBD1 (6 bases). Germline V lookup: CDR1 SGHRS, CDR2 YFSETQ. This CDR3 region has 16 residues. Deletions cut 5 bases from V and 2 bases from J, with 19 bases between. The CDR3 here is CASSPGGGIRNYGYTF. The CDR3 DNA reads TGCGCCAGCAGTCCCGGGGGCGGGATCCGGAACTATGGCTACACCTTC.

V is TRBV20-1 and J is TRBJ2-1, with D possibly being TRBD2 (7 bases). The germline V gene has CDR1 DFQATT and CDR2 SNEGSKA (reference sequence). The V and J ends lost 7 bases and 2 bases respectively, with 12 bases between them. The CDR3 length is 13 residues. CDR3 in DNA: TGCAGTGAGGGGGGGGAGGCCTACAATGAGCAGTTCTTC. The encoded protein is CSEGGEAYNEQFF.

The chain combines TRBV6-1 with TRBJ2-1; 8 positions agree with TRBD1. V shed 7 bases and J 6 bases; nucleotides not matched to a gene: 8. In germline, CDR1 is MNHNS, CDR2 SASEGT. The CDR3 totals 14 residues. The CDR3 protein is CASTQDRVGNEQFF. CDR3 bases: TGTGCCAGCACCCAGGACAGGGTTGGCAATGAGCAGTTCTTC.

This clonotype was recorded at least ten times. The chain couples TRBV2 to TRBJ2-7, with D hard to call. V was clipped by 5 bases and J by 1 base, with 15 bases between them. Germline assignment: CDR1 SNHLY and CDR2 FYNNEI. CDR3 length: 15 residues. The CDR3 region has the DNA TGTGCCAGCAGTCTAAATGGTCAGGTTTCCTACGAGCAGTACTTC. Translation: CASSLNGQVSYEQYF.

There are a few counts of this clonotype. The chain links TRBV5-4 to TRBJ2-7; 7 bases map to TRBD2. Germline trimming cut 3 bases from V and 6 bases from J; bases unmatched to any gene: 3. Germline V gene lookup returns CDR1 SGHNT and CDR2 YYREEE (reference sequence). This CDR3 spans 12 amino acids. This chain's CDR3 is CASSWDYSEQYF. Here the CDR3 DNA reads TGTGCCAGCAGCTGGGACTACTCCGAGCAGTACTTC.

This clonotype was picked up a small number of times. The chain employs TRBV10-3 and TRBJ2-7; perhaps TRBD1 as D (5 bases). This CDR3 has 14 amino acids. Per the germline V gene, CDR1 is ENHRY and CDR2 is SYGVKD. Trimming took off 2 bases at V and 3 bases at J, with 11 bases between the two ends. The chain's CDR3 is CAISEGQGFYEQYF. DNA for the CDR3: TGTGCCATCAGTGAGGGGCAGGGTTTCTACGAGCAGTACTTC.

In DNA form, the CDR3 reads TGCGCCAGCAGCCAAGCCGCAGGGAGATTTCGGTTCTTC. As protein: CASSQAAGRFRFF. V gene TRBV4-1 combines with J gene TRBJ2-1; D assignment may be TRBD1 or TRBD2 (5 bases each). The CDR3 spans 13 residues. Germline V gene sequence: CDR1 MGHRA, CDR2 YSYEKL. V gave up 1 base and J gave up 15 bases, with 16 bases separating them.

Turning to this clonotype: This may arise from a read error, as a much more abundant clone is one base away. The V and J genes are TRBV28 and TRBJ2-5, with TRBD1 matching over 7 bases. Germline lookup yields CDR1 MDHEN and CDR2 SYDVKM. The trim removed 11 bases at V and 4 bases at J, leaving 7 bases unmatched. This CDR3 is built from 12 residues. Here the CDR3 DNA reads TGTGCCGCGTTACAGGGGATAGAGACCCAGTACTTC. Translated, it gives CAALQGIETQYF. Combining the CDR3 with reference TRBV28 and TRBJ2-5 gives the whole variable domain DVKVTQSSRYLVKRTGEKVFLECVQDMDHENMFWYRQDPGLGLRLIYFSYDVKMKEKGDIPEGYSVSREKKERFSLILESASTNQTSMYLCAALQGIETQYFGPGTRLLVL.

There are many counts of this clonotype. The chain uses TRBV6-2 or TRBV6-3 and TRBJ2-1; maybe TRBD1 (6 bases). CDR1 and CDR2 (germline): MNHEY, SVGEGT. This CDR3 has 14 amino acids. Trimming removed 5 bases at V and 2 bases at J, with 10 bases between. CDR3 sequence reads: CASSAEGAYNEQFF. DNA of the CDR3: TGTGCCAGCAGTGCCGAGGGGGCCTACAATGAGCAGTTCTTC.

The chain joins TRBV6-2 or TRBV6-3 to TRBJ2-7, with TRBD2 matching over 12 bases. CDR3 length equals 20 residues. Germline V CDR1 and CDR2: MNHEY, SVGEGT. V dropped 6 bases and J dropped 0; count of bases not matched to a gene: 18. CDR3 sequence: CASSLTRTSGILFDSYEQYF. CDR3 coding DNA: TGTGCCAGCAGCTTAACTCGGACTAGCGGGATATTGTTCGACTCCTACGAGCAGTACTTC.

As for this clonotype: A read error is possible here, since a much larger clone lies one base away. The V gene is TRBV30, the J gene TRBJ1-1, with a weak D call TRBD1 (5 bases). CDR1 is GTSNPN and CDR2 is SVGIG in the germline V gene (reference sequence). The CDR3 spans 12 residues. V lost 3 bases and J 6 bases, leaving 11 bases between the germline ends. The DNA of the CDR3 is TGTGCCTGGAGCAGGGTCAACGCTGAAGCTTTCTTT. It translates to CAWSRVNAEAFF.

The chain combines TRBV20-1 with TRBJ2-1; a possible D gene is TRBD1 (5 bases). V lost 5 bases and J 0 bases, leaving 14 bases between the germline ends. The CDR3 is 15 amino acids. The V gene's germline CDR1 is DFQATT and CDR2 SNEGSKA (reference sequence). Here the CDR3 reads CSALNRQSSYNEQFF. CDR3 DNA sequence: TGCAGTGCTTTAAACCGACAGAGCTCCTACAATGAGCAGTTCTTC.

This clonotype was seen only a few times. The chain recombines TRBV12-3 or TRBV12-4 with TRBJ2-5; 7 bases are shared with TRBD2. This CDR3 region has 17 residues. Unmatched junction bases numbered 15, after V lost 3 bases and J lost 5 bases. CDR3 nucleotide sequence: TGTGCCAGCAGTTTCACCATTACGGCGGGAGTAATGGAGACCCAGTACTTC. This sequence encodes CASSFTITAGVMETQYF.

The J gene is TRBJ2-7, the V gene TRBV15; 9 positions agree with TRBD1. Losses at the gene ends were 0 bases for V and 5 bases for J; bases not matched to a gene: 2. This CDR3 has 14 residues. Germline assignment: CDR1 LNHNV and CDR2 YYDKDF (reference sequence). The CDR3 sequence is CATSREGTGHEQYF. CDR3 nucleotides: TGTGCCACCAGCAGAGAAGGGACAGGGCACGAGCAGTACTTC.

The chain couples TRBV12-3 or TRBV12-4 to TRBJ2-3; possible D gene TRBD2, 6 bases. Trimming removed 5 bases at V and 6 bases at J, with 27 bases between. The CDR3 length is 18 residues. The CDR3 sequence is CASSPRSLRGGVGDTQYF. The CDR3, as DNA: TGTGCCAGCAGTCCGCGTAGCCTCCGGGGAGGAGTTGGGGATACGCAGTATTTT.

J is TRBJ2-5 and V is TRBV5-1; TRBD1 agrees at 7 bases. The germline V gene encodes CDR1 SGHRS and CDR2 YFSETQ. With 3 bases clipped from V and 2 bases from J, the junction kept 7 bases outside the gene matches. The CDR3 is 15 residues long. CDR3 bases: TGCGCCAGCAGCTCGTCACCGGGACAGCAAGAGACCCAGTACTTC. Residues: CASSSSPGQQETQYF.

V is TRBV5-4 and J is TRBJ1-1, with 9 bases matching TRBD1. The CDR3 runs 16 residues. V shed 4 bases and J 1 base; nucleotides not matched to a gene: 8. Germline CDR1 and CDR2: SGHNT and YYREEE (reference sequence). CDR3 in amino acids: CASSVPGTGKNTEAFF. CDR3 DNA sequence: TGTGCCAGCAGCGTCCCCGGGACAGGGAAGAACACTGAAGCTTTCTTT. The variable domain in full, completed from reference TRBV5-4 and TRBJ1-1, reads ETGVTQSPTHLIKTRGQQVTLRCSSQSGHNTVSWYQQALGQGPQFIFQYYREEENGRGNFPPRFSGLQFPNYSSELNVNALELDDSALYLCASSVPGTGKNTEAFFGQGTRLTVV.